This passage covers 27 T cell receptor beta chains from one sample sequenced in a study of shared clonotypes between healthy human individuals. Cells designated naive CD8 were CD45RO-negative and were positively selected for CCR7, with terminally differentiated effector memory CD45RA+ cells excluded. Sequencing used immunoSEQ multiplex PCR; TCRdb keeps in-frame clones, though not all of them. This sample yields 2 million to 2.5 million clones, of which about 95% are seen a single time; 0.85% to 1.2% belongs to the top ten. Sequencing was done on a sample of naive CD8+ T cells sorted from blood. Receptors were obtained from a man in his late teens or twenties in good health.

CDR3 nucleotide sequence: TGTGCCAGCAGCCTCGGACAGGGCGGGGGCTACGAGCAGTACTTC. Its protein is CASSLGQGGGYEQYF. The genes are TRBV6-5 and TRBJ2-7, with D perhaps matching TRBD1 (8 bases). V was pared by 6 bases and J by 3 bases, with 18 bases between. Germline CDR1 reads MNHEY; CDR2 reads SVGAGI. This CDR3 comprises 15 residues.

This clone was seen more than once but under ten times. J is TRBJ1-1 and V is TRBV2, with TRBD1 identical over 8 bases. The CDR3 spans 14 residues. Trimming cost V 6 bases and J 1 base; bases outside gene matches: 4. Germline loops: CDR1 SNHLY, CDR2 FYNNEI. The CDR3 reads CASSSDRANTEAFF. The CDR3 region has the DNA TGTGCCAGCAGCTCGGACAGGGCGAACACTGAAGCTTTCTTT. Filled out from reference TRBV2 and TRBJ1-1, the complete variable domain reads EPEVTQTPSHQVTQMGQEVILRCVPISNHLYFYWYRQILGQKVEFLVSFYNNEISEKSEIFDDQFSVERPDGSNFTLKIRSTKLEDSAMYFCASSSDRANTEAFFGQGTRLTVV.

Of note for this clone: Different DNA sequences within this sample yield the same CDR3. This chain connects TRBV10-2 to TRBJ2-7; D gene ambiguous. Germline V CDR1 and CDR2: WSHSY, SAAADI. V dropped 1 base and J dropped 1 base, with 5 bases sitting between them. The CDR3 runs 13 residues. The DNA for the CDR3 is TGCGCCAGCAGTGAGTATAGTTCCTACGAGCAGTACTTC. It is translated as CASSEYSSYEQYF.

The CDR3, as DNA: TGCAGCGTTTCTTTGGGCGCGGGCACTGAAGCTTTCTTT. This sequence encodes CSVSLGAGTEAFF. The chain links TRBV29-1 to TRBJ1-1; D remains ambiguous. Trimming stripped 5 bases from V and 4 bases from J, with 14 bases between. The CDR3 consists of 13 residues. The V gene's germline CDR1 is SQVTM and CDR2 ANQGSEA.

V usage is TRBV5-4 and J usage is TRBJ1-1; perhaps TRBD1 as D (5 bases). CDR3 size: 11 residues. With 4 bases removed from V and 7 bases from J, the gap between germline ends came to 8 bases. Germline CDR1 is SGHNT and CDR2 is YYREEE (reference sequence). DNA for the CDR3: TGTGCCAGCAGCGGGGGGATTGAAGCTTTCTTT. Protein: CASSGGIEAFF.

V is TRBV4-1 and J is TRBJ2-7; possibly TRBD1 for D (6 bases). V lost 3 bases to trimming and J lost 1 base, with 13 bases between them. The CDR3 runs 15 residues. The V gene's germline CDR1 is MGHRA and CDR2 YSYEKL. The CDR3 loop is CASSHKIGGSYEQYF. CDR3 bases: TGCGCCAGCAGCCACAAGATAGGGGGTTCCTACGAGCAGTACTTC.

CDR3 in amino acids: CASSLGRDRTLQGQPQHF. In nucleotides, the CDR3 is TGCGCCAGCAGCTTGGGGAGGGACAGGACCCTACAAGGTCAGCCCCAGCATTTT. The chain uses TRBV5-1 and TRBJ1-5, with 8 bases lining up with TRBD1. The J segment lost 6 bases and the V segment lost 0 bases, leaving 14 bases of the junction unmatched. Germline CDR1 SGHRS, CDR2 YFSETQ. There are 18 residues in the CDR3. The complete variable domain, with remaining parts taken from reference TRBV5-1 and TRBJ1-5, reads KAGVTQTPRYLIKTRGQQVTLSCSPISGHRSVSWYQQTPGQGLQFLFEYFSETQRNKGNFPGRFSGRQFSNSRSEMNVSTLELGDSALYLCASSLGRDRTLQGQPQHFGDGTRLSIL.

The chain uses TRBV28 and TRBJ2-7, with TRBD2 identical over 7 bases. V trimming: 5 bases; J trimming: 0 bases; junction bases outside the gene matches: 4. There are 14 residues in the CDR3. Germline V gene data show CDR1 as MDHEN and CDR2 as SYDVKM. The CDR3 here is CASSMSGASYEQYF. Written as DNA, the CDR3 is TGTGCCAGCAGTATGAGCGGGGCCTCCTACGAGCAGTACTTC.

As concerns this clone: The sample carries other DNA sequences with the same CDR3. The J gene is TRBJ2-7, the V gene TRBV5-4; 8 nucleotides line up with TRBD2. The CDR3 spans 14 residues. V was pared by 4 bases and J by 4 bases, with 7 bases of the junction left unmatched. Germline V CDR1 and CDR2: SGHNT, YYREEE (reference sequence). CDR3 bases: TGTGCCAGCAGCCTTTCTCGGGGGGGTTACGAGCAGTACTTC. Encoded protein: CASSLSRGGYEQYF.

The genes are TRBV4-1 and TRBJ2-7; D unresolved. The CDR3 spans 13 residues. Trimming removed 2 bases from V and 3 bases from J, with 8 bases in between. CDR1 and CDR2 (germline): MGHRA, YSYEKL. CDR3 residues: CASSQQQLYEQYF. The CDR3 bases are TGCGCCAGCAGCCAACAACAGCTCTACGAGCAGTACTTC.

The chain uses TRBV2 and TRBJ2-7; 7 nucleotides agree with TRBD1. Germline CDR1 reads SNHLY; CDR2 reads FYNNEI. This CDR3 has 14 amino acids. The V gene end was trimmed by 4 bases and the J gene end by 4 bases; junction bases not matched to a gene: 7. CDR3 bases: TGTGCCAGCAGTGGTCGACAGGGAAAGTACGAGCAGTACTTC. Translating it yields CASSGRQGKYEQYF.

This chain connects TRBV11-3 to TRBJ2-1, with D possibly being TRBD2 (6 bases). The germline CDR1 and CDR2 sequences are SGHNT and YENEEA. CDR3 size: 15 residues. Trimming shortened V by 5 bases and J by 8 bases, and 19 bases separated the two germline ends. The CDR3 loop is CASSLSRLVTDEQFF. In DNA form, the CDR3 reads TGTGCCAGCAGCCTCTCTCGACTAGTTACCGATGAGCAGTTCTTC.

Concerning this clone: Additional DNA sequences in this sample encode the identical CDR3. This sequence joins TRBV10-1 and TRBJ2-5, with 12 bases matching TRBD2. The germline gives CDR1 WNHNN, CDR2 SYGVQD (reference sequence). Trimming at V came to 2 bases and at J to 2 bases, leaving 0 bases not matched to a gene. The CDR3 is 15 amino acids. The CDR3 DNA is TGCGCCAGCAGTGAGGGACTAGCGGGGCAAGAGACCCAGTACTTC. This translates into CASSEGLAGQETQYF.

This chain's CDR3 is CASSIRGELYGYTF. DNA of the CDR3: TGTGCCAGTAGTATTCGGGGGGAGCTATATGGCTACACCTTC. V and J are TRBV19 and TRBJ1-2, with D possibly TRBD1 on 5 matching bases. Per germline, CDR1 LNHDA and CDR2 SQIVND (reference sequence). The CDR3 covers 14 residues. V was cut by 3 bases and J by 5 bases, with 13 bases left in between.

The chain uses TRBV6-1 and TRBJ2-2; no reliable D call. V lost 7 bases and J 6 bases, leaving 15 bases between the germline ends. Looked up from germline, CDR1 is MNHNS and CDR2 is SASEGT. The CDR3 is made up of 14 amino acids. CDR3 residues: CASNVLRTAGELFF. The CDR3 DNA sequence: TGTGCCAGCAATGTCCTCCGGACGGCCGGGGAGCTGTTTTTT.

This clone appeared a single time. CDR3 nucleotide sequence: TGTGCCAGTCGGGGCTTTATAGCGGGGGAGGACAATGAGCAGTTCTTC. Translation: CASRGFIAGEDNEQFF. The V and J genes are TRBV4-2 and TRBJ2-1; TRBD2 agrees at 9 bases. The CDR3 consists of 16 residues. Germline values: CDR1 LGHNA, CDR2 YNFKEQ. V dropped 9 bases and J dropped 5; count of bases not matched to a gene: 14.

The V call is TRBV7-9, the J call TRBJ2-6, with D perhaps matching TRBD1 or TRBD2 (5 bases each). With 1 base removed from V and 0 bases from J, the gap between germline ends came to 13 bases. The CDR3 covers 18 residues. CDR1 SEHNR and CDR2 FQNEAQ come from the germline V gene (reference sequence). CDR3 bases: TGTGCCAGCAGCTTAGGGGGGACCGACGACTCTGGGGCCAACGTCCTGACTTTC. Translating gives CASSLGGTDDSGANVLTF.

The J gene is TRBJ1-1, the V gene TRBV7-2; no clear D. Germline CDR1 reads SGHTA; CDR2 reads FQGNSA. This CDR3 is 14 amino acids long. Trimming cost V 2 bases and J 8 bases, with 15 bases left between them. CDR3 protein: CASSLWDNSLEAFF. The CDR3 bases are TGTGCCAGCAGCTTATGGGATAATTCCTTAGAAGCTTTCTTT.

Comment on this clone: Within the sample, other DNA sequences also encode this same CDR3. The CDR3 DNA reads as TGCAGCGTTGGGGACGGGAGCTCCTACGAGCAGTACTTC. Protein: CSVGDGSSYEQYF. V usage is TRBV29-1 and J usage is TRBJ2-7; possibly TRBD2 for D (6 bases). Germline loops: CDR1 SQVTM, CDR2 ANQGSEA. The V and J ends lost 4 bases and 0 bases respectively, with 10 bases between them. The CDR3 runs 13 residues.

This clone appeared a single time. The sample carries other DNA sequences with the same CDR3. The V and J genes are TRBV19 and TRBJ2-7, with 9 bases that match TRBD1. There are 14 residues in the CDR3. CDR1 LNHDA and CDR2 SQIVND come from the germline V gene (reference sequence). The V segment lost 5 bases and the J segment 2 bases; nucleotides outside the gene matches: 4. The DNA of the CDR3 is TGTGCCAGTAGTCCGGGACAGGGTACCTACGAGCAGTACTTC. It translates to CASSPGQGTYEQYF.

The V call is TRBV14, the J call TRBJ2-2; tentative D call: TRBD2 (5 bases). The V end was cut by 6 bases, the J end by 4 bases, with 21 bases between. CDR3 length: 17 amino acids. The germline V gene encodes CDR1 SGHDN and CDR2 FVKESK. CDR3 bases: TGTGCCAGCAGTCTTGAGAATCGGGAAATGTTCACCGGGGAGCTGTTTTTT. Translation gives CASSLENREMFTGELFF.

The V and J genes are TRBV6-5 and TRBJ2-7, with a weak D call TRBD2 (5 bases). CDR1 and CDR2 from the germline V gene are MNHEY and SVGAGI. The V end was cut by 6 bases, the J end by 0 bases, with 15 bases between. The CDR3 extends over 15 amino acids. The CDR3 reads CASSSDMGSSYEQYF. The CDR3 nucleotides are TGTGCCAGCAGCTCCGACATGGGGAGCTCCTACGAGCAGTACTTC.

The V call is TRBV11-2, the J call TRBJ2-7, with 8 bases lining up with TRBD2. Germline assignment: CDR1 SGHAT and CDR2 FQNNGV. The V and J ends lost 8 bases and 3 bases, in that order; junction bases with no gene match: 9. The CDR3 sequence is 14 residues long. The CDR3 is CASRGTGGSYEQYF. CDR3 bases: TGTGCCAGCCGCGGGACGGGGGGGAGCTACGAGCAGTACTTC.

For the CDR3, the DNA is TGCAGCGTTGGGGAGCCGGAGTACCAAGAGACCCAGTACTTC. This gives the protein CSVGEPEYQETQYF. This sequence joins TRBV29-1 and TRBJ2-5, with D possibly being TRBD2 (5 bases). The CDR3 consists of 14 residues. Between the trimmed V and J ends, which lost 4 bases and 0 bases, there was a span of 12 bases. CDR1 and CDR2 (germline): SQVTM, ANQGSEA.

The V call is TRBV5-4, the J call TRBJ2-5, with 9 bases matching TRBD1. The CDR3 runs 14 residues. Germline assignment: CDR1 SGHNT and CDR2 YYREEE (reference sequence). The trim removed 4 bases at V and 5 bases at J, leaving 6 bases unmatched. DNA of the CDR3: TGTGCCAGCAGCGAGGGACAGGGATGGGAGACCCAGTACTTC. This codes for CASSEGQGWETQYF.

This clone was observed a single time. The CDR3 reads CASSDGTSSNQPQHF. For the CDR3, the DNA is TGTGCCAGCAGTGACGGGACAAGTAGCAATCAGCCCCAGCATTTT. The V and J genes are TRBV2 and TRBJ1-5; D possibly corresponds to TRBD1 (6 bases). V was shortened by 3 bases and J by 0 bases, with 9 bases between the two germline ends. Germline V CDR1 and CDR2: SNHLY, FYNNEI. This CDR3 contains 15 residues.

The chain has TRBV18 and TRBJ1-1; 8 positions match TRBD1. The V gene end was trimmed by 3 bases and the J gene end by 4 bases; junction bases not matched to a gene: 13. This CDR3 is 17 amino acids long. The V gene's germline CDR1 is KGHSH and CDR2 LQKENI. DNA of the CDR3: TGTGCCAGCTCACCGAACCGGGGCAGGGGGCGCGTCACTGAAGCTTTCTTT. Its translation is CASSPNRGRGRVTEAFF.